This T cell receptor (beta chain) was found in a study of blood T cell repertoires in COVID-19. Study-wide background: The samples span acute and convalescent COVID-19 from the United States, Italy and Spain.

Original processing notes: The authors estimated nucleated cell counts from reference gene primer amplification. Data came from immunoSEQ multiplex PCR; TCRdb stores just in-frame clones and leaves some out. From that table come the V and J calls and clone size; the DNA was used to work out D and trimming. The sample yields approximately 160,000 clones, 70% to 90% seen once. Germline lookup yields CDR1 MDHEN and CDR2 SYDVKM. This CDR3 contains 13 residues. The V and J ends lost 6 bases and 7 bases, in that order; junction bases with no gene match: 7. The chain has TRBV28 and TRBJ1-2, with 8 bases aligning to TRBD1. The sequenced sample was peripheral blood. This TCR was sampled from a middle-aged man who had recovered from COVID-19. The CDR3 loop is CASSPGGAFGYTF. DNA for the CDR3: TGTGCCAGCAGCCCAGGGGGCGCGTTTGGCTACACCTTC.